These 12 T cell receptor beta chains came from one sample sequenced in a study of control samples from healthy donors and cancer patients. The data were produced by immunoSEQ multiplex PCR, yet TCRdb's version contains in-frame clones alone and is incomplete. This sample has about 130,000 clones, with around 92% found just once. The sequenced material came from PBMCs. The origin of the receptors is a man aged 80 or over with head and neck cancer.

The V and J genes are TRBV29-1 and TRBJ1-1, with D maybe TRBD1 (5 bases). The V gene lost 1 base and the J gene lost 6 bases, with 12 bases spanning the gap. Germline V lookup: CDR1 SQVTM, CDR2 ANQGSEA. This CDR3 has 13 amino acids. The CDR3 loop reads CSVEGRGVSEAFF. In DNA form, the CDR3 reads TGCAGCGTTGAAGGCCGGGGGGTTTCTGAAGCTTTCTTT. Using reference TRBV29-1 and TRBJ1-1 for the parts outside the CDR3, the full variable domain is SAVISQKPSRDICQRGTSLTIQCQVDSQVTMMFWYRQQPGQSLTLIATANQGSEATYESGFVIDKFPISRPNLTFSTLTVSNMSPEDSSIYLCSVEGRGVSEAFFGQGTRLTVV.

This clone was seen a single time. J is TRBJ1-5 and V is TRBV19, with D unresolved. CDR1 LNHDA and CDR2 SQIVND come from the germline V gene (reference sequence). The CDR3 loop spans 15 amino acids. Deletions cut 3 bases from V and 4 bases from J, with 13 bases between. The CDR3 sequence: CASSIAGRRNQPQHF. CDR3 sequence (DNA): TGTGCCAGTAGTATTGCCGGGCGAAGAAATCAGCCCCAGCATTTT.

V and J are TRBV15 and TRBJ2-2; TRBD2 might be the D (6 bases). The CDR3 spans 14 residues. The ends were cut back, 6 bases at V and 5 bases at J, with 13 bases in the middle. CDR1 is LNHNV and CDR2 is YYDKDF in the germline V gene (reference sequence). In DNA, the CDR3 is TGTGCCACCAGGCGGGGATTGTTGACCGGGGAGCTGTTTTTT. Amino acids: CATRRGLLTGELFF.

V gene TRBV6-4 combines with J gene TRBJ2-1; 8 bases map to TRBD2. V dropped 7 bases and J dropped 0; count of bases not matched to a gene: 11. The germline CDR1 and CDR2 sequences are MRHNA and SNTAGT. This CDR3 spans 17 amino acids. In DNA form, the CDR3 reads TGTGCCAGCACCAGACTAGCGTCTGCCCCCTCCTACAATGAGCAGTTCTTC. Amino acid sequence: CASTRLASAPSYNEQFF.

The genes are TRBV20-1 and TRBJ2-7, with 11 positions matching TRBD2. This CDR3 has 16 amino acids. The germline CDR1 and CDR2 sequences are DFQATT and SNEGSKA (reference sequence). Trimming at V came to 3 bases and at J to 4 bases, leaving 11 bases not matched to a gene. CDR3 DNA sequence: TGCAGTGCTAGTGGTAGCGGGAGGGAATCTTTATACGAGCAGTACTTC. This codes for CSASGSGRESLYEQYF.

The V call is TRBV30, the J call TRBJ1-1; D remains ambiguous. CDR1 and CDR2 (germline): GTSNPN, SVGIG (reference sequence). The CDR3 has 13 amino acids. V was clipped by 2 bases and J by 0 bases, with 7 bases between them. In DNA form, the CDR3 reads TGTGCCTGGAGTCCCGACTTGAACACTGAAGCTTTCTTT. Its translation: CAWSPDLNTEAFF.

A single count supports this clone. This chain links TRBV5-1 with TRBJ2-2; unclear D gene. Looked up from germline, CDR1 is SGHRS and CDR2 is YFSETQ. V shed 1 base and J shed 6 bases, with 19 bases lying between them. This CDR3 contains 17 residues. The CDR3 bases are TGCGCCAGCAGCTTGAGGCCCCCAGGCGACTGGTCCGGGGAGCTGTTTTTT. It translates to CASSLRPPGDWSGELFF.

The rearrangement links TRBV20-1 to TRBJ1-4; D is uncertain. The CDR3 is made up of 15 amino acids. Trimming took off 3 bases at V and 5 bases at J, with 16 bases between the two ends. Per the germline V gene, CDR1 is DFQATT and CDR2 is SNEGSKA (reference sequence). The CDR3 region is CSASPGRRANEKLFF. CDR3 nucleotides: TGCAGTGCTAGTCCCGGTAGGAGGGCAAATGAAAAACTGTTTTTT.

The CDR3 DNA reads as TGTGCCAGTAGGAGGGAACTTAAGGCTGAAGCTTTCTTT. Translated: CASRRELKAEAFF. The chain uses TRBV19 and TRBJ1-1; D unresolved. Germline values: CDR1 LNHDA, CDR2 SQIVND (reference sequence). This CDR3 comprises 13 residues. With 6 bases removed from V and 6 bases from J, the gap between germline ends came to 14 bases.

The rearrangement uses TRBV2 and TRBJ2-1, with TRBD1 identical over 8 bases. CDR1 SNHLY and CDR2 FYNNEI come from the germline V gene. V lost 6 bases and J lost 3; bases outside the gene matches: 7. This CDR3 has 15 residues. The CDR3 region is CASSPQGGNYNEQFF. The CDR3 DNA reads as TGTGCCAGCAGCCCACAGGGGGGAAACTACAATGAGCAGTTCTTC.

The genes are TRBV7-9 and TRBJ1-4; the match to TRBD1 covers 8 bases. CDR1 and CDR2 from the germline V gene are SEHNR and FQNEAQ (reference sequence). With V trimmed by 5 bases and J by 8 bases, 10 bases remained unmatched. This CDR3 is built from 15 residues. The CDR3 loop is CASSPVTGAGEKLFF. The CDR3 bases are TGTGCCAGCAGCCCAGTGACAGGGGCTGGGGAAAAACTGTTTTTT.

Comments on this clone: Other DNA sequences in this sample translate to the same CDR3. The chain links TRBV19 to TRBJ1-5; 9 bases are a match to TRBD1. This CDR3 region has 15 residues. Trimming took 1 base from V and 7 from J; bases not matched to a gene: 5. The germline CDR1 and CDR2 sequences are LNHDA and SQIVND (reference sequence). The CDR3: CASSIGGQGFQPQHF. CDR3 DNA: TGTGCCAGTAGTATAGGAGGACAGGGGTTCCAGCCCCAGCATTTT.